This T cell receptor beta chain was obtained from a study of T cell clones after liver transplantation (dated by TCRdb to between 2019 and 2020). Describing the broader study: Samples were obtained from ITN030ST, a randomized trial in which withdrawal of immunosuppression was attempted within 2 years of liver transplantation. Donor-reactive T cell clones were identified by TCRbeta sequencing after a pre-transplant mixed lymphocyte reaction and then tracked in post-transplant blood. As an antigen-independent comparator for donor-reactive sequences, third party-reactive TCRbeta sequences were also identified from pre-transplant MLRs. Three of the eight recipients were HCV-positive; the others were transplanted for non-autoimmune, non-viral indications. Subjects received no induction therapy and standard immunosuppression until randomization at 12-24 months post-transplant. Tolerance was defined as complete immunosuppression withdrawal for at least one year with no rise in liver enzymes beyond twice the upper limit of normal. Blood samples were taken pre-transplant, pre-randomization before withdrawal, and post-randomization after full withdrawal or failed withdrawal. The study cohort included 8 liver transplant recipients, of whom 3 were classified as tolerant and 5 as non-tolerant. Points the paper makes about the study in general: Low numbers of available donor cells limited the measurable donor-reactive repertoire in a couple of subjects. Because allograft tissue specimens were not available, migration of donor-reactive T cells into the graft, rather than deletion, may have occurred. Conclusions were preliminary, limited by small, heterogeneous patient numbers and non-standardized post-transplant time points. When repertoire turnover was taken into account, detection of donor-reactive sequences was significantly reduced in 7 of 8 subjects for CD4 and in 8 of 8 subjects for CD8. Donor-reactive sequences decreased more than third party-reactive sequences, which suggests partial antigen-specific deletion that was not related to withdrawal success. A significant post-transplant decrease in circulating donor-reactive CD4 TCRbeta sequences was observed in 5 of 8 subjects, irrespective of tolerance or HCV status.

In the case of this clone: Its binding antigen is unknown. Qualities for individual bases were not recorded, and no much larger clone is one base off.

High-throughput TCRbeta CDR3 sequencing of frozen genomic DNA was performed by immunoSEQ, with PCR amplification, mapping, bias correction and internal controls included. On the authors' methods: Only productive rearrangements were retained, and each unique TCRbeta sequence was defined by its CDR3 nucleotide sequence together with its V and J gene. A sequence counted as donor-reactive only if the sequence showed at least 5-fold expansion in CFSE-low cells compared with unstimulated pre-transplant cells and had a frequency of at least 0.01%. To ensure at least 90% detection power, minimum frequency thresholds were set for each subject based on that subject's lowest-template unstimulated sample. Jensen-Shannon divergence between the top 1000 TCRbeta sequences post-transplant and pre-transplant was used to measure repertoire turnover. Two-sided Fisher's exact tests were used to test for changes in the detection of donor-reactive sequences. TCRdb mirrors the immuneACCESS table, restricted to in-frame sequences. Some clones are absent from its copies; in checked studies, under half trace to an unresolved V gene, and the reason for the others is unknown. For V, J and clone size, that table is used; D and trimming come from the DNA. The sample data list fewer than 80,000 clones, and around 84% of these were observed just once. The ten largest make up 2% to 2.5% of the sample.

Unstimulated PBMCs, after thawing, were stained for CD3, CD4 and CD8 and then FACS-sorted into CD3+CD4+ and CD3+CD8+ populations. Randomization to immunosuppression withdrawal applied to every one of the 8 studied subjects. The Qiagen DNeasy Blood and Tissue Kit was used for isolation of genomic DNA. Trimmed from V: 6 bases; trimmed from J: 0 bases; junction bases lacking a gene match: 13. According to the germline V gene (reference sequence), CDR1 reads MNHEY and CDR2 reads SMNVEV. The CDR3 covers 18 residues, taking in both the cysteine and the phenylalanine. Only the CDR3 portion is preserved as DNA: 54 bases, with reading frame beginning at the first base.

This TCR was recovered from a human patient who received a liver transplant. After a transplant, some T cells may have been passed on by the graft donor. Sequences were derived from CD4+ T cells from blood, sampled 48 to 50 months after liver transplant. The chain couples TRBV27 to TRBJ2-2; the central 7 bases match TRBD1. The sequenced DNA is TGTGCCAGCAGCCGCAGGGGGTACCCTAACTCGAACACCGGGGAGCTGTTTTTT. It encodes CASSRRGYPNSNTGELFF.